Detailed here is one TCR beta chain. The antigen remains undetermined. Through a sample-barcoded 5' primer and a J-beta primer mix, a second PCR was run for 7 to 11 cycles. Every cDNA was tagged by a template-switch adaptor with 12 random nucleotides. Samples each returned at least 3 million CDR3-containing paired-end reads. TCRdb re-called the 5' RACE reads through MiXCR, storing one row per CDR3 protein. The sample shows over a million distinct CDR3 sequences, approximately 59% of them seen only once. This specimen belongs to a study of blood T cells in healthy people across ages. Overall study results and limits: Long-lived donors had more naive CD4+ cells and higher diversity than aged donors. A roughly linear fall in TCR beta diversity per million T cells was seen with increasing age.

Material: blood. The TCR was taken from a man between 18 and 35 years old in good health.

CDR3 residues: CASSLGGPGYTF. As DNA, the CDR3 is TGTGCCAGCAGCTTGGGGGGGCCTGGCTACACCTTC. The rearrangement links TRBV7-2 to TRBJ1-2; D is possibly TRBD1 (6 bases). Germline lookup yields CDR1 SGHTA and CDR2 FQGNSA. This CDR3 has 12 residues. Between the trimmed V and J ends, which lost 3 bases and 7 bases, there was a span of 9 bases. The full variable domain, completed using reference TRBV7-2 and TRBJ1-2, is GAGVSQSPSNKVTEKGKDVELRCDPISGHTALYWYRQSLGQGLEFLIYFQGNSAPDKSGLPSDRFSAERTGGSVSTLTIQRTQQEDSAVYLCASSLGGPGYTFGSGTRLTVV.